The TCR beta chain described here comes from a study of blood T cell repertoires in COVID-19. About the study: Researchers got acute and convalescent COVID-19 samples from the United States, Italy and Spain. The cDNA or gDNA used as material had been derived from T cells, B-cell-depleted T cells, or PBMCs.

V dropped 4 bases and J dropped 2; count of bases not matched to a gene: 5. The germline gives CDR1 SNHLY, CDR2 FYNNEI. The CDR3 is 16 residues long. Under the authors' procedure: The authors estimated nucleated cell counts from reference gene primer amplification. Sequenced by immunoSEQ multiplex PCR; TCRdb stores in-frame clones only, minus some. V and J calls and clone size are as listed in that table; D and trimming were resolved from the DNA. The table records a few hundred thousand clones, approximately 84% of them present only once. This chain joins TRBV2 and TRBJ2-3; 11 bases are a match to TRBD2. This TCR was recovered from a woman aged 25-40 years who had recovered from COVID-19. The specimen was peripheral blood. CDR3 loop: CASSVELAGVTDTQYF. DNA of the CDR3: TGTGCCAGCAGTGTCGAACTAGCGGGGGTCACAGATACGCAGTATTTT. The full variable domain, in which reference TRBV2 and TRBJ2-3 provide the parts outside the CDR3, is EPEVTQTPSHQVTQMGQEVILRCVPISNHLYFYWYRQILGQKVEFLVSFYNNEISEKSEIFDDQFSVERPDGSNFTLKIRSTKLEDSAMYFCASSVELAGVTDTQYFGPGTRLTVL.